One and the same sample provided the 8 T cell receptor beta chains below, sequenced in a study of blood T cell repertoires in COVID-19. Measured with immunoSEQ multiplex PCR; TCRdb has only the in-frame clones, and not every one. The sample shows some 350,000 clones, over 70% of them seen only once. What was sequenced was peripheral blood. The origin of the receptors is a woman between 50 and 59 years old with COVID-19, enrolled during active disease.

CDR3 bases: TGTGCCATCCCAACCGGGGAGGGTAACTACAATGAGCAGTTCTTC. Protein sequence: CAIPTGEGNYNEQFF. The genes are TRBV4-2 and TRBJ2-1, with 7 positions matching TRBD2. The germline V gene encodes CDR1 LGHNA and CDR2 YNFKEQ. V was pared by 10 bases and J by 3 bases, with 12 bases of the junction left unmatched. The CDR3 runs 15 residues.

The chain is built from TRBV9 and TRBJ1-3; D gene uncertain. The CDR3 is 16 residues long. V was trimmed by 0 bases and J by 0 bases, leaving 10 bases between them. From germline, CDR1 is SGDLS and CDR2 YYNGEE. The CDR3: CASSVAGPSSGNTIYF. CDR3 nucleotides: TGTGCCAGCAGCGTAGCTGGCCCCAGCTCTGGAAACACCATATATTTT.

The chain employs TRBV5-4 and TRBJ1-2, with 7 bases fitting TRBD1. This CDR3 is 15 amino acids long. V shed 5 bases, J shed 3 bases, and the junction held 10 bases outside the gene matches. Per germline, CDR1 SGHNT and CDR2 YYREEE (reference sequence). The CDR3 loop reads CASRSGQGVDYGYTF. The CDR3, as DNA: TGTGCCAGCAGATCGGGGCAGGGGGTCGACTATGGCTACACCTTC.

The V gene is TRBV19, the J gene TRBJ1-2, with TRBD1 as a possible D gene (5 bases). V was pared by 5 bases and J by 7 bases, with 14 bases between. Germline CDR1 reads LNHDA; CDR2 reads SQIVND (reference sequence). The CDR3 sequence is 13 residues long. The CDR3 protein is CASSLSGSVGYTF. In DNA, the CDR3 is TGTGCCAGTAGTCTTTCAGGGTCGGTTGGCTACACCTTC.

This clone was observed once. The chain recombines TRBV30 with TRBJ1-6; D remains ambiguous. Germline CDR1 is GTSNPN and CDR2 is SVGIG (reference sequence). The V gene lost 2 bases and the J gene lost 7 bases, with 15 bases spanning the gap. The CDR3 covers 15 residues. The CDR3, as DNA: TGTGCCTGGAGTAACCGTCGTGGGCCGAATTCACCCCTCCACTTT. This translates into CAWSNRRGPNSPLHF.

The chain carries TRBV29-1 and TRBJ1-1; 8 bases are a match to TRBD1. Trimming removed 8 bases from V and 1 base from J; junction bases left unmatched: 3. The CDR3 spans 12 residues. Germline V gene sequence: CDR1 SQVTM, CDR2 ANQGSEA. CDR3 coding DNA: TGCAGCTTCGGGACAGGGAACACTGAAGCTTTCTTT. As protein: CSFGTGNTEAFF.

This clone has just one count. The chain carries TRBV15 and TRBJ1-1; perhaps TRBD1 as D (5 bases). In germline, CDR1 is LNHNV, CDR2 YYDKDF (reference sequence). The CDR3 spans 14 residues. V was clipped by 4 bases and J by 0 bases, with 9 bases between them. The CDR3 DNA sequence: TGTGCCACCAGCAAGACAGCCATGAACACTGAAGCTTTCTTT. It encodes CATSKTAMNTEAFF.

Only a few counts were recorded for this clone. This rearrangement joins TRBV5-5 to TRBJ2-5; D gene uncertain. CDR1 and CDR2 from the germline V gene are SGHKS and YYEKEE (reference sequence). V lost 0 bases and J lost 4, with 22 bases in between. The CDR3 has 18 amino acids. This chain's CDR3 is CASSLGSRLVTGPETQYF. CDR3 bases: TGTGCCAGCAGCTTGGGATCGAGATTAGTTACGGGTCCAGAGACCCAGTACTTC.